The rows below give T cell receptor beta chains drawn from one sample of a study of blood T cell repertoires in COVID-19. The assay was immunoSEQ multiplex PCR, and TCRdb's table has in-frame clones only and misses some. Of over 75,000 clones listed, roughly 84% are singletons. Sequenced: peripheral blood. The receptors were gathered from a woman of 80 years or more with acute or convalescent COVID-19. The CDR3 runs from the conserved cysteine through the conserved F or W. A D gene is named only where the DNA matches it firmly. Clone size is given for some rows only: seen once, a few or many times, or a class if the clone is expanded.

D gene	J gene	clone size	V gene	CDR3 DNA	CDR3 protein
.	TRBJ1-2	.	TRBV9	TGTGCCAGCAGCGTAGGGGGCGATAGCTACACCTTC	CASSVGGDSYTF
TRBD1	TRBJ2-1	.	TRBV5-1	TGCGCCAGCAGCTTGGAAGGGGACAGGGGAAGGGATGAGCAGTTCTTC	CASSLEGDRGRDEQFF
.	TRBJ1-2	.	TRBV6-6	TGTGCCAGCAGTTACCCCGGGAGCTATGGCTACACCTTC	CASSYPGSYGYTF
TRBD1	TRBJ1-5	.	TRBV30	TGTGCCTGGAGTTGGTGCCGGGACAGGAACTTTAGCAATCAGCCCCAGCATTTT	CAWSWCRDRNFSNQPQHF
.	TRBJ2-6	.	TRBV19	TGTGCCAGTAGTTCCTGGACACAGTGGGCCAACGTCCTGACTTTC	CASSSWTQWANVLTF
.	TRBJ1-2	.	TRBV5-4	TGTGCCAGCAGCTTGGCAGGGGCGAATGGCTACACCTTC	CASSLAGANGYTF
.	TRBJ2-3	.	TRBV7-8	TGTGCCAGCAGCTCCCTCCCAGGGGTAGAGACAGATACGCAGTATTTT	CASSSLPGVETDTQYF
TRBD2	TRBJ2-7	.	TRBV6-5	TGTGCCAGCAGTCCCACAAGGGGACTAGCTACCGAGCAGTACTTC	CASSPTRGLATEQYF
.	TRBJ1-2	.	TRBV12-3/TRBV12-4	TGTGCCAGCAGCCAAAACCGGGGTCGGGGCTACACCTTC	CASSQNRGRGYTF
.	TRBJ2-6	.	TRBV4-3	TGCGCCAGCAGCCGGTCGGGATACCCCTCTGGGGCCAACGTCCTGACTTTC	CASSRSGYPSGANVLTF
.	TRBJ1-1	.	TRBV7-9	TGTGCCAGCAGCTTAGCAGGGGGGAACACTGAAGCTTTCTTT	CASSLAGGNTEAFF
TRBD2	TRBJ2-1	.	TRBV5-4	TGTGCCAGCAGCTCGGGGACTAGCGGGGGCTCCTACAATGAGCAGTTCTTC	CASSSGTSGGSYNEQFF
.	TRBJ2-5	.	TRBV27	TGTGCCAGCAGTCCCCCGCCGGGAGCCCGGGGGACCCAGTACTTC	CASSPPPGARGTQYF
.	TRBJ1-2	once	TRBV21-1	TGTGCCAGCAGCGCGGACAGGGCGGGCTACACCTTC	CASSADRAGYTF
TRBD2	TRBJ2-1	few	TRBV7-3	TGTGCCAGCAGCTTAACACTAGCGGGAGGCCCGCATGAGCAGTTCTTC	CASSLTLAGGPHEQFF
.	TRBJ2-5	.	TRBV3-1/TRBV3-2	TGTGCCAGCAGCCCCTCCGTGGTCGCAGGGGAGACCCAGTACTTC	CASSPSVVAGETQYF
.	TRBJ2-2	once	TRBV18	TGTGCCAGCTCACCATCGGCAGGGACGAACACCGGGGAGCTGTTTTTT	CASSPSAGTNTGELFF